The 27 T cell receptor beta chains below come from one sample, sequenced in a study of blood T cell repertoires in COVID-19. The data were produced by immunoSEQ multiplex PCR, yet TCRdb's version contains in-frame clones alone and is incomplete. The repertoire consists of about 200,000 clones, with 88% occurring once and the leading ten covering 1.5% to 2%. Sequenced sample: peripheral blood. These TCRs come from a man aged 18 to 35 with active or convalescent COVID-19.

The chain is built from TRBV4-3 and TRBJ2-3; 9 bases agree with TRBD2. Looked up from germline, CDR1 is LGHNA and CDR2 is YSLEER. The trim removed 0 bases at V and 5 bases at J, leaving 6 bases unmatched. The CDR3 sequence is 16 residues long. In DNA form, the CDR3 reads TGCGCCAGCAGCCAAGATTCCAGCGGGGGGAGAGATACGCAGTATTTT. Translated: CASSQDSSGGRDTQYF.

The chain combines TRBV7-9 with TRBJ1-2, with TRBD1 matching 7 bases. This CDR3 comprises 16 residues. Germline CDR1 and CDR2: SEHNR and FQNEAQ (reference sequence). The V segment lost 4 bases and the J segment 2 bases; nucleotides outside the gene matches: 10. The DNA of the CDR3 is TGTGCCAGCAGCTCCCGATCGGGACAGATGAACTATGGCTACACCTTC. Translated: CASSSRSGQMNYGYTF.

This chain joins TRBV30 and TRBJ1-4, with a possible D match to TRBD1 (6 bases). The CDR3 runs 14 residues. The ends were cut back, 4 bases at V and 4 bases at J, with 13 bases in the middle. The V gene's germline CDR1 is GTSNPN and CDR2 SVGIG (reference sequence). The CDR3 protein is CAWTDGTLNEKLFF. In DNA form, the CDR3 reads TGTGCCTGGACCGACGGGACACTTAATGAAAAACTGTTTTTT. Filled out from reference TRBV30 and TRBJ1-4, the complete variable domain reads SQTIHQWPATLVQPVGSPLSLECTVEGTSNPNLYWYRQAAGRGLQLLFYSVGIGQISSEVPQNLSASRPQDRQFILSSKKLLLSDSGFYLCAWTDGTLNEKLFFGSGTQLSVL.

CDR3 nucleotide sequence: TGTGCCAGCAGTTTAGTTCAGAACACTGAAGCTTTCTTT. This gives the protein CASSLVQNTEAFF. V gene TRBV12-3 or TRBV12-4 combines with J gene TRBJ1-1, with D unclear. The CDR3 loop spans 13 amino acids. Trimming stripped 1 base from V and 1 base from J, with 4 bases between.

This rearrangement joins TRBV4-1 to TRBJ2-3; D is possibly TRBD1 (5 bases). CDR3 length: 15 residues. Germline values: CDR1 MGHRA, CDR2 YSYEKL. V lost 0 bases and J lost 4, with 11 bases in between. The chain's CDR3 is CASSQDREGSDTQYF. CDR3 nucleotide sequence: TGCGCCAGCAGCCAAGACAGGGAAGGGTCAGATACGCAGTATTTT.

The chain carries TRBV5-4 and TRBJ1-1, with TRBD1 identical over 9 bases. CDR1 is SGHNT and CDR2 is YYREEE in the germline V gene (reference sequence). The V gene end was trimmed by 5 bases and the J gene end by 0 bases; junction bases not matched to a gene: 8. The CDR3 is made up of 16 amino acids. The CDR3: CASSPGTGSMNTEAFF. As DNA, the CDR3 is TGTGCCAGCAGTCCCGGGACAGGGTCCATGAACACTGAAGCTTTCTTT.

The J gene is TRBJ2-3, the V gene TRBV12-3 or TRBV12-4; maybe TRBD2 (6 bases). The CDR3 consists of 13 residues. V lost 7 bases to trimming and J lost 0 bases, with 8 bases between them. The CDR3 bases are TGTGCCAGCACCGGGACTAGCACAGATACGCAGTATTTT. Translating gives CASTGTSTDTQYF.

The chain's CDR3 is CASSLRGQGAFEQFF. For the CDR3, the DNA is TGTGCCAGCAGCCTCAGAGGACAGGGGGCGTTCGAGCAGTTCTTC. The rearrangement links TRBV13 to TRBJ2-1, with 11 bases identical to TRBD1. Losses at the gene ends were 5 bases for V and 10 bases for J; bases not matched to a gene: 10. This CDR3 contains 15 residues. Germline values: CDR1 PRHDT, CDR2 FYEKMQ (reference sequence).

This clone was observed a few times. The gene calls are TRBV24-1 and TRBJ2-2, with D possibly TRBD1 on 6 matching bases. The CDR3 covers 18 residues. Germline CDR1 and CDR2: KGHDR and SFDVKD. V shed 5 bases and J shed 4 bases, with 22 bases lying between them. Written as DNA, the CDR3 is TGTGCCACCAGTGGCCCGGACAGTCGTAAACGTTTCACCGGGGAGCTGTTTTTT. Residues: CATSGPDSRKRFTGELFF.

CDR3 DNA sequence: TGTGCCAGCAGGGTAATGGGGCCCCAGGTTGGCACAGATACGCAGTATTTT. It encodes CASRVMGPQVGTDTQYF. The chain combines TRBV7-8 with TRBJ2-3, with D maybe TRBD1 (5 bases). From germline, CDR1 is SGHVS and CDR2 FQNEAQ. Trimming took off 6 bases at V and 1 base at J, with 20 bases between the two ends. The CDR3 consists of 17 residues.

V gene TRBV27 combines with J gene TRBJ2-1, with a possible D match to TRBD1 (6 bases). The germline V gene has CDR1 MNHEY and CDR2 SMNVEV (reference sequence). V shed 5 bases and J shed 6 bases, with 11 bases lying between them. The CDR3 has 13 residues. CDR3 protein: CASSVGGRNEQFF. In DNA, the CDR3 is TGTGCCAGCAGTGTAGGGGGTCGCAATGAGCAGTTCTTC.

This clone occurred once. The chain couples TRBV5-1 to TRBJ2-2, with TRBD1 matching over 7 bases. The V gene's germline CDR1 is SGHRS and CDR2 YFSETQ. The CDR3 runs 14 residues. Trimming cost V 4 bases and J 3 bases; bases outside gene matches: 3. The CDR3 loop is CASSGTGDTGELFF. Here the CDR3 DNA reads TGCGCCAGCAGCGGTACAGGGGACACCGGGGAGCTGTTTTTT.

This clone was seen only once. V usage is TRBV14 and J usage is TRBJ1-6, with 7 bases that match TRBD1. This CDR3 is 16 amino acids long. The V and J ends lost 0 bases and 7 bases, in that order; junction bases with no gene match: 6. From germline, CDR1 is SGHDN and CDR2 FVKESK. The CDR3, as DNA: TGTGCCAGCAGCCAAGATCTCGAGACAGGGAATTCACCCCTCCACTTT. As protein: CASSQDLETGNSPLHF.

This rearrangement joins TRBV21-1 to TRBJ1-5; the D call TRBD1 from the table was never checked on the DNA. TRBV21-1 is a listed pseudogene. The CDR3 loop spans 16 amino acids. CDR3 nucleotides: TGTGCCAGCAGGGGGGACGACAGGGGACGTAATCAGCCCCAGCATTTT. Translation gives CASRGDDRGRNQPQHF.

The chain has TRBV11-2 and TRBJ2-7; 10 bases match TRBD1. V was clipped by 5 bases and J by 3 bases; unmatched bases: 10. CDR3 length equals 16 residues. Looked up from germline, CDR1 is SGHAT and CDR2 is FQNNGV. The CDR3 DNA is TGTGCCAGCAGCCCCCGGGGGGGGGACAGGGGCTACGAGCAGTACTTC. Translation: CASSPRGGDRGYEQYF. Combining the CDR3 with reference TRBV11-2 and TRBJ2-7 gives the whole variable domain EAGVAQSPRYKIIEKRQSVAFWCNPISGHATLYWYQQILGQGPKLLIQFQNNGVVDDSQLPKDRFSAERLKGVDSTLKIQPAKLEDSAVYLCASSPRGGDRGYEQYFGPGTRLTVT.

The chain recombines TRBV5-8 with TRBJ2-1; TRBD2 aligns across 9 bases. The V and J ends lost 2 bases and 4 bases, in that order; junction bases with no gene match: 10. CDR1 and CDR2 (germline): SGHTS, YDEGEE. This CDR3 is 17 amino acids long. This CDR3 reads CASSLFLASGIYNEQFF. Written as DNA, the CDR3 is TGTGCCAGCAGCTTATTCTTGGCTAGCGGGATATACAATGAGCAGTTCTTC.

This rearrangement joins TRBV19 to TRBJ1-1; the D is unclear. CDR1 and CDR2 from the germline V gene are LNHDA and SQIVND (reference sequence). This CDR3 has 14 amino acids. Deletions cut 3 bases from V and 11 bases from J, with 19 bases between. The CDR3 DNA is TGTGCCAGTAGTATTCTTCAGAGGCGGTCGGGGGCTTTCTTT. Translation: CASSILQRRSGAFF. Supplemented by reference TRBV19 and TRBJ1-1, the full variable domain reads DGGITQSPKYLFRKEGQNVTLSCEQNLNHDAMYWYRQDPGQGLRLIYYSQIVNDFQKGDIAEGYSVSREKKESFPLTVTSAQKNPTAFYLCASSILQRRSGAFFGQGTRLTVV.

In DNA, the CDR3 is TGCGCCAGCAGCAACAACCCCAGACTAGCGGGGGAAAACATTCAGTACTTC. Its translation: CASSNNPRLAGENIQYF. The chain uses TRBV4-1 and TRBJ2-4; 12 bases align to TRBD2. V trimming: 5 bases; J trimming: 5 bases; junction bases outside the gene matches: 10. The CDR3 is 17 amino acids. CDR1 is MGHRA, CDR2 YSYEKL, per germline.

This clone was found once. The chain has TRBV3-1 (or the pseudogene TRBV3-2) and TRBJ2-1, with a possible D match to TRBD2 (5 bases). The V and J ends lost 5 bases and 2 bases respectively, with 13 bases between them. The CDR3 consists of 15 residues. Germline V gives CDR1 LGHDT, CDR2 YNNKEL (reference sequence). The CDR3 here is CASSILPTTYNEQFF. The CDR3 coding sequence is TGTGCCAGCAGCATCCTCCCGACTACCTACAATGAGCAGTTCTTC.

This clone was counted once. J is TRBJ2-5 and V is TRBV5-6; D remains unclear. Germline V gene lookup returns CDR1 SGHDT and CDR2 YYEEEE. The CDR3 is made up of 14 amino acids. Trimming shortened V by 4 bases and J by 5 bases, and 15 bases separated the two germline ends. CDR3: CASSMTSIGETQYF. CDR3 in DNA: TGTGCCAGCAGCATGACTTCAATCGGGGAGACCCAGTACTTC.

This chain uses TRBV5-1 with TRBJ1-1; no clear D gene. CDR1 and CDR2 from the germline V gene are SGHRS and YFSETQ. Trimming cost V 0 bases and J 2 bases, with 11 bases left between them. CDR3 length: 15 residues. The CDR3 here is CASSLEPEENTEAFF. As DNA, the CDR3 is TGCGCCAGCAGCTTGGAACCAGAGGAAAACACTGAAGCTTTCTTT.

This chain connects TRBV6-1 to TRBJ2-3, with 10 bases fitting TRBD2. The germline CDR1 and CDR2 sequences are MNHNS and SASEGT. The CDR3 is made up of 19 amino acids. The V gene end was trimmed by 2 bases and the J gene end by 1 base; junction bases not matched to a gene: 12. CDR3 sequence reads: CASSERRAGGLGGTDTQYF. The CDR3 bases are TGTGCCAGCAGTGAACGTCGAGCGGGGGGGCTGGGGGGCACAGATACGCAGTATTTT.

The chain has TRBV28 and TRBJ1-5, with a tentative D call TRBD1 (6 bases). CDR1 is MDHEN and CDR2 is SYDVKM in the germline V gene. Trimming took off 11 bases at V and 1 base at J, with 15 bases between the two ends. There are 14 residues in the CDR3. The CDR3 loop is CASAGGGSNQPQHF. The CDR3 DNA reads as TGTGCCTCGGCGGGGGGCGGAAGCAATCAGCCCCAGCATTTT.

This chain uses TRBV11-2 with TRBJ2-5; 15 positions match TRBD2. Trimming at V came to 5 bases and at J to 2 bases, leaving 6 bases not matched to a gene. Germline V gene lookup returns CDR1 SGHAT and CDR2 FQNNGV. The CDR3 spans 17 residues. CDR3 bases: TGTGCCAGCAGCCCCGGACTAGCGGGAGGGAGACAAGAGACCCAGTACTTC. Amino acid sequence: CASSPGLAGGRQETQYF.

The rearrangement joins TRBV10-3 to TRBJ1-1; TRBD1 might be the D (6 bases). The V and J ends lost 6 bases and 0 bases respectively, with 11 bases between them. The CDR3 is 14 amino acids. The V gene's germline CDR1 is ENHRY and CDR2 SYGVKD. The CDR3 sequence: CAIRRTDMNTEAFF. The CDR3 DNA reads as TGTGCCATCAGAAGGACAGACATGAACACTGAAGCTTTCTTT.

CDR3 sequence: CAISEREKNTEAFF. CDR3 coding DNA: TGTGCCATCAGTGAACGGGAAAAGAACACTGAAGCTTTCTTT. The V and J genes are TRBV10-3 and TRBJ1-1; D gene uncertain. CDR1 is ENHRY and CDR2 is SYGVKD in the germline V gene. The CDR3 runs to 14 residues. V lost 3 bases and J 1 base, leaving 9 bases between the germline ends.

This chain connects TRBV2 to TRBJ1-1, with D unclear. Germline lookup yields CDR1 SNHLY and CDR2 FYNNEI. Trimming pared 10 bases from V and 1 base from J, leaving 16 bases between. This CDR3 is 14 amino acids long. The CDR3 DNA follows: TGTGCCACCTGTCCGGGGATGGAGAACACTGAAGCTTTCTTT. It translates to CATCPGMENTEAFF.